Sequencing of this T cell receptor (beta chain) was carried out in a study of T cells in Graves' hyperthyroidism and ophthalmopathy. The study's findings and limits: Prediction of ophthalmopathy progression came a median around 6.5 months pre-onset.

Trimming pared 6 bases from V and 4 bases from J, leaving 15 bases between. Germline assignment: CDR1 SNHLY and CDR2 FYNNEI. This CDR3 is 14 amino acids long. What was amplified from RNA transcripts were TCR beta CDR3 regions. The HTBI set primed first-round TCR CDR3 RT-PCR. TCRdb itself ran the multiplex PCR reads through MiXCR, one entry per CDR3 protein. The data contain about 720,000 distinct CDR3 sequences, around a sixth of them seen just once; the ten biggest clones take up 15% to 20%. Orbital computed tomography, thyroid ultrasound, serum thyroxine and TRAb, and clinical symptoms together informed the diagnoses. PBMCs stemmed from about 9.5 ml fresh peripheral blood. Details on this clonotype: Antigen: not known.

The chain recombines TRBV2 with TRBJ1-2; perhaps TRBD1 as D (6 bases). The receptor's source is a woman aged 45-65 years with Graves' hyperthyroidism that later progressed to Graves' ophthalmopathy. Sequences were obtained from blood. The CDR3 reads CASRPSTGPYGYTF. For the CDR3, the DNA is TGTGCCAGCAGACCCAGTACAGGGCCCTATGGCTACACCTTC.